What follows is one T cell receptor beta chain and its context. Its antigen is currently unknown. Germline V gene lookup returns CDR1 DFQATT and CDR2 SNEGSKA (reference sequence). This CDR3 comprises 11 residues. V lost 3 bases, J lost 9 bases, and 9 bases lay in between. Using CD45RO/CCR7/CD25/CD127/CD95/CD27, CD4+ naive, central memory, regulatory and stem cell-like memory cells were sorted. cDNA synthesis used the whole RNA isolate, giving expressed TCRB sequences. The table came from immunoSEQ multiplex PCR; TCRdb's copy has only in-frame clones and leaves some out. The data hold roughly 150,000 clones, with around 9% observed a single time. The data are from a study of beta chain features in type 1 diabetes. General study results and limits: Insertions at VDJ junctions were less frequent in type 1 diabetes patients. These patients also deleted more nucleotides at the same junctions. In all four CD4+ subsets, TCRB CDR3 length was significantly, moderately reduced in type 1 diabetes. Equally in patients and controls, shorter templates might have been favored by PCR. TCRB repertoires of naive, central memory and Treg cells appeared more similar among patients than among healthy donors.

Sequencing used central memory CD4+ T cells from blood. The V and J genes are TRBV20-1 and TRBJ2-1, with TRBD2 as a possible D gene (6 bases). This sequence originates from a woman under 40 with type 1 diabetes. The CDR3 spells CSASGGFEQFF. The CDR3 DNA sequence: TGCAGTGCTAGTGGAGGGTTTGAGCAGTTCTTC.